This TCR beta chain was captured by sequencing in a study of blood T cell repertoires in COVID-19. Overall study context: Material from acute and convalescent COVID-19 was sourced from the United States, Italy and Spain. Sources were T cells, B-cell-depleted T cells, or PBMCs; the material itself was cDNA or gDNA.

The V gene end was trimmed by 3 bases and the J gene end by 2 bases; junction bases not matched to a gene: 3. This CDR3 contains 14 residues. Germline V lookup: CDR1 MNHEY, CDR2 SMNVEV (reference sequence). As originally analysed: Reference gene primer amplification gave estimated nucleated cell counts. The assay was immunoSEQ multiplex PCR, and TCRdb's table has in-frame clones only and misses some. V and J calls and clone size are those listed in that table; D and trimming were worked out from the DNA. The data contain approximately 300,000 clones, roughly 90% of them singletons. The chain couples TRBV27 to TRBJ1-2; 7 positions agree with TRBD1. Sequenced: peripheral blood. This TCR derives from a woman between 50 and 59 years old with active or convalescent COVID-19. The CDR3 bases are TGTGCCAGCAGTTTCTTGGGACAGAACTATGGCTACACCTTC. Translated, it gives CASSFLGQNYGYTF.